A single sample is the source of the 31 T cell receptor beta chains below, sequenced in a study of beta chain features in type 1 diabetes. Of the isolated RNA, all was reverse transcribed, and so the sequenced material was expressed TCRB transcripts. Measured with immunoSEQ multiplex PCR; TCRdb has only the in-frame clones, and not every one. This sample carries a few hundred thousand clones, around a quarter of them seen once, and the ten largest clones take under 5%. The specimen sequenced was central memory CD4+ T cells from blood. The receptors shown here come from a man aged 30 to 39 in good health.

The chain links TRBV30 to TRBJ2-5, with TRBD1 matching 10 bases. The last part of the DNA fits TRBJ2-7 better; the J call may be wrong. Looked up from germline, CDR1 is GTSNPN and CDR2 is SVGIG (reference sequence). This CDR3 region has 14 residues. The CDR3 spells CAWSSGTGVDEQYF. The CDR3 bases are TGTGCCTGGAGTTCCGGGACAGGGGTAGACGAGCAGTACTTC.

The CDR3 DNA follows: TGTGCCAGCTCACAGAAGGACTCCATCTACAATGAGCAGTTCTTC. It specifies CASSQKDSIYNEQFF. This chain links TRBV18 with TRBJ2-1; tentatively, D is TRBD2 (5 bases). The V end lost 4 bases, the J end lost 3 bases, and 13 bases lay between the germline ends. This CDR3 comprises 15 residues. Germline assignment: CDR1 KGHSH and CDR2 LQKENI. The full variable domain, completed using reference TRBV18 and TRBJ2-1, is NAGVMQNPRHLVRRRGQEARLRCSPMKGHSHVYWYRQLPEEGLKFMVYLQKENIIDESGMPKERFSAEFPKEGPSILRIQQVVRGDSAAYFCASSQKDSIYNEQFFGPGTRLTVL.

The chain recombines TRBV15 with TRBJ1-2, with D unclear. The CDR3 has 15 residues. Germline assignment: CDR1 LNHNV and CDR2 YYDKDF (reference sequence). V was pared by 6 bases and J by 4 bases, with 18 bases between. The CDR3 DNA reads TGTGCCACCAGAGGCCGGGCGGTAGTGGGCTATGGCTACACCTTC. Its translation: CATRGRAVVGYGYTF.

This clone was counted a few times. Possible read error: a much larger clone is one base away. The J gene is TRBJ2-7, the V gene TRBV30; 8 bases agree with TRBD1. Germline values: CDR1 GTSNPN, CDR2 SVGIG (reference sequence). The CDR3 covers 13 residues. V gave up 8 bases and J gave up 3 bases; unmatched junction bases: 9. Here the CDR3 DNA reads TGTGCCGGGGGCAGGGGGCTTGGCTACGAGCAGTACTTC. It specifies CAGGRGLGYEQYF.

DNA of the CDR3: TGTGCCAGCAGACTGACAGGTTTTTCTTACGAGCAGTACTTC. It is translated as CASRLTGFSYEQYF. This chain links TRBV2 with TRBJ2-7; the D gene is possibly TRBD1 (6 bases). V lost 6 bases and J lost 4, with 16 bases in between. The CDR3 is 14 residues long. The germline V gene has CDR1 SNHLY and CDR2 FYNNEI. The whole variable domain, remainder taken from reference TRBV2 and TRBJ2-7, is EPEVTQTPSHQVTQMGQEVILRCVPISNHLYFYWYRQILGQKVEFLVSFYNNEISEKSEIFDDQFSVERPDGSNFTLKIRSTKLEDSAMYFCASRLTGFSYEQYFGPGTRLTVT.

This clone has just a few counts. This chain links TRBV6-5 with TRBJ2-2; D gene unclear. Trimming cost V 2 bases and J 2 bases, with 6 bases left between them. CDR1 and CDR2 (germline): MNHEY, SVGAGI. The CDR3 has 14 amino acids. The CDR3 sequence: CASSYRANTGELFF. The CDR3 nucleotides read TGTGCCAGCAGTTACAGGGCAAACACCGGGGAGCTGTTTTTT.

This clone was observed a handful of times. This chain connects TRBV2 to TRBJ1-5; D not certain. The V gene's germline CDR1 is SNHLY and CDR2 FYNNEI. This CDR3 is built from 14 residues. Trimming shortened V by 7 bases and J by 2 bases, and 12 bases separated the two germline ends. CDR3 region: CASNIFGGNQPQHF. The CDR3 DNA reads as TGTGCCAGCAATATTTTTGGGGGCAATCAGCCCCAGCATTTT. Looking up the rest from reference TRBV2 and TRBJ1-5 gives the full variable domain: EPEVTQTPSHQVTQMGQEVILRCVPISNHLYFYWYRQILGQKVEFLVSFYNNEISEKSEIFDDQFSVERPDGSNFTLKIRSTKLEDSAMYFCASNIFGGNQPQHFGDGTRLSIL.

The rearrangement uses TRBV7-2 and TRBJ2-3; 8 bases are shared with TRBD2. Germline V gene lookup returns CDR1 SGHTA and CDR2 FQGNSA. V lost 5 bases to trimming and J lost 1 base; unmatched junction nucleotides: 14. The CDR3 loop spans 18 amino acids. CDR3 residues: CASSGGTRHPPGTDTQYF. The CDR3 region has the DNA TGTGCCAGCAGCGGGGGGACTAGACACCCTCCTGGCACAGATACGCAGTATTTT.

CDR3 residues: CASSQLDSDTDTQYF. The CDR3 nucleotides read TGTGCCAGCAGCCAGTTAGATAGCGACACAGATACGCAGTATTTT. The chain is built from TRBV4-2 and TRBJ2-3; D might be TRBD2 (5 bases). The germline CDR1 and CDR2 sequences are LGHNA and YNFKEQ. The CDR3 covers 15 residues. The ends were cut back, 3 bases at V and 2 bases at J, with 12 bases in the middle.

This chain connects TRBV7-6 to TRBJ2-7; TRBD2 might be the D (5 bases). Germline V gene data show CDR1 as SGHVS and CDR2 as FNYEAQ. Trimming shortened V by 0 bases and J by 6 bases, and 12 bases separated the two germline ends. The CDR3 covers 14 residues. CDR3 coding DNA: TGTGCCAGCAGCTTAGCGGGAGCAGTCTCCGAGCAGTACTTC. As protein: CASSLAGAVSEQYF. Full variable domain (rest looked up from reference TRBV7-6 and TRBJ2-7): GAGVSQSPRYKVTKRGQDVALRCDPISGHVSLYWYRQALGQGPEFLTYFNYEAQQDKSGLPNDRFSAERPEGSISTLTIQRTEQRDSAMYRCASSLAGAVSEQYFGPGTRLTVT.

This clone was seen more than once but under ten times. The CDR3 reads CASSQDLGEQYF. CDR3 DNA: TGTGCCAGCAGCCAAGACCTGGGCGAGCAGTACTTC. The rearrangement joins TRBV14 to TRBJ2-7; D unclear. Germline V gene data show CDR1 as SGHDN and CDR2 as FVKESK. Between the trimmed V and J ends, which lost 0 bases and 6 bases, there was a span of 6 bases. There are 12 residues in the CDR3. The variable domain in full, completed from reference TRBV14 and TRBJ2-7, reads EAGVTQFPSHSVIEKGQTVTLRCDPISGHDNLYWYRRVMGKEIKFLLHFVKESKQDESGMPNNRFLAERTGGTYSTLKVQPAELEDSGVYFCASSQDLGEQYFGPGTRLTVT.

V is TRBV29-1 and J is TRBJ2-3; D not resolved. Germline V gene lookup returns CDR1 SQVTM and CDR2 ANQGSEA. The CDR3 has 13 amino acids. Deletions cut 3 bases from V and 2 bases from J, with 9 bases between. The CDR3 DNA sequence: TGCAGCGTTGACGCAGGAGTCACAGATACGCAGTATTTT. Amino acid sequence: CSVDAGVTDTQYF.

The chain has TRBV30 and TRBJ2-6; weak D call: TRBD1 (6 bases). The V gene's germline CDR1 is GTSNPN and CDR2 SVGIG (reference sequence). The V and J ends lost 3 bases and 4 bases respectively, with 19 bases between them. This CDR3 has 17 amino acids. The CDR3 sequence is CAWRRGGALRGANVLTF. The DNA for the CDR3 is TGTGCCTGGAGAAGAGGGGGAGCCCTGAGAGGGGCCAACGTCCTGACTTTC.

The chain is built from TRBV28 and TRBJ2-1; 9 bases agree with TRBD2. Per germline, CDR1 MDHEN and CDR2 SYDVKM. The ends lost 4 bases at V and 9 bases at J; junction bases unmatched: 13. This CDR3 is 16 amino acids long. CDR3 loop: CASSSLAGVRGTEQFF. CDR3 sequence (DNA): TGTGCCAGCAGTTCGTTAGCGGGAGTTCGAGGTACTGAGCAGTTCTTC.

In this sample, this clone turned up a few times. The rearrangement joins TRBV27 to TRBJ1-2, with 9 bases identical to TRBD1. V shed 4 bases, J shed 6 bases, and the junction held 3 bases outside the gene matches. CDR1 and CDR2 (germline): MNHEY, SMNVEV (reference sequence). The CDR3 totals 13 residues. The CDR3, as DNA: TGTGCCAGCAGTTACCGGACAGGGGATGGCTACACCTTC. Protein: CASSYRTGDGYTF.

This clone was recorded a few times. V is TRBV11-2 and J is TRBJ1-5; no reliable D call. The V and J ends lost 5 bases and 5 bases respectively, with 10 bases between them. CDR1 is SGHAT and CDR2 is FQNNGV in the germline V gene. This CDR3 region has 13 residues. The CDR3 bases are TGTGCCAGCAGCCGGGCCCCTTATCAGCCCCAGCATTTT. The encoded protein is CASSRAPYQPQHF.

Notes on this clone: Other DNA sequences from this sample encode an identical CDR3 as well. The genes are TRBV5-1 and TRBJ2-6, with 7 nucleotides matching TRBD2. The V and J ends lost 0 bases and 0 bases, in that order; junction bases with no gene match: 6. Germline assignment: CDR1 SGHRS and CDR2 YFSETQ. The CDR3 covers 18 residues. CDR3 protein: CASSLVGGTRSGANVLTF. DNA of the CDR3: TGCGCCAGCAGCTTGGTGGGGGGGACCCGCTCTGGGGCCAACGTCCTGACTTTC.

V usage is TRBV10-3 and J usage is TRBJ2-4; 8 bases are shared with TRBD1. The CDR3 covers 14 residues. V was pared by 2 bases and J by 9 bases, with 6 bases of the junction left unmatched. Germline CDR1 reads ENHRY; CDR2 reads SYGVKD. CDR3 DNA sequence: TGTGCCATCAGTGAGGGGACAGGACGGGGCATTCAGTACTTC. Protein product: CAISEGTGRGIQYF.

This clone has at least ten counts. The genes are TRBV29-1 and TRBJ2-5; 13 positions match TRBD2. The CDR3 length is 15 residues. Germline CDR1 is SQVTM and CDR2 is ANQGSEA. V was pared by 3 bases and J by 4 bases, with 5 bases of the junction left unmatched. The CDR3 DNA sequence: TGCAGCGTTGACGGGACTAGCGGGATTGGAGAGACCCAGTACTTC. It yields the protein CSVDGTSGIGETQYF. Drawing the rest from reference TRBV29-1 and TRBJ2-5, the complete variable domain is SAVISQKPSRDICQRGTSLTIQCQVDSQVTMMFWYRQQPGQSLTLIATANQGSEATYESGFVIDKFPISRPNLTFSTLTVSNMSPEDSSIYLCSVDGTSGIGETQYFGPGTRLLVL.

CDR3 region: CASSERYADTQYF. CDR3 sequence (DNA): TGTGCCAGCAGTGAACGGTACGCAGATACGCAGTATTTT. The chain employs TRBV2 and TRBJ2-3; D not resolved. Looked up from germline, CDR1 is SNHLY and CDR2 is FYNNEI. This CDR3 comprises 13 residues. Trimming stripped 2 bases from V and 4 bases from J, with 7 bases between.

A note on this clone: The sample holds other DNA sequences that translate to the same CDR3. This sequence joins TRBV20-1 and TRBJ2-3; D not resolved. Germline V gene sequence: CDR1 DFQATT, CDR2 SNEGSKA (reference sequence). V lost 5 bases, J lost 4 bases, and 7 bases lay in between. The CDR3 is 11 residues long. The CDR3: CSARPADTQYF. DNA of the CDR3: TGCAGTGCTCGCCCGGCAGATACGCAGTATTTT.

This clone has just one count. The sample holds other DNA sequences that translate to the same CDR3. J is TRBJ2-1 and V is TRBV7-7; 10 bases agree with TRBD1. Unmatched junction bases numbered 2, after V lost 5 bases and J lost 1 base. Germline CDR1 SSHAT, CDR2 FNYEAQ (reference sequence). CDR3 length equals 15 residues. This chain's CDR3 is CASSAGQGSYNEQFF. In DNA form, the CDR3 reads TGTGCCAGCAGCGCGGGACAGGGGTCCTACAATGAGCAGTTCTTC.

This chain joins TRBV30 and TRBJ2-7, with D unresolved. V was pared by 0 bases and J by 5 bases, with 8 bases between. The CDR3 spans 12 residues. CDR1 and CDR2 from the germline V gene are GTSNPN and SVGIG (reference sequence). CDR3 sequence: CAWSVFWDEQYF. As DNA, the CDR3 is TGTGCCTGGAGTGTTTTCTGGGACGAGCAGTACTTC.

J is TRBJ1-5 and V is TRBV7-2; TRBD1 agrees at 11 bases. V shed 5 bases, J shed 4 bases, and the junction held 4 bases outside the gene matches. Germline V gene sequence: CDR1 SGHTA, CDR2 FQGNSA. There are 15 residues in the CDR3. The DNA of the CDR3 is TGTGCCAGCAGCACTGGGACAGGGGGAAATCAGCCCCAGCATTTT. It codes for CASSTGTGGNQPQHF.

As to this clone: The sample has other DNA sequences that encode this CDR3 too. The chain carries TRBV15 and TRBJ1-2; D gene ambiguous. The germline gives CDR1 LNHNV, CDR2 YYDKDF (reference sequence). Trimming took 0 bases from V and 5 from J, leaving 4 bases between them. The CDR3 length is 12 residues. The DNA for the CDR3 is TGTGCCACCAGCAGAGACGGGTATGGCTACACCTTC. Protein product: CATSRDGYGYTF.

This clone has a handful of counts. This rearrangement joins TRBV19 to TRBJ1-1; possible D gene TRBD1, 5 bases. Germline CDR1 LNHDA, CDR2 SQIVND (reference sequence). Trimming stripped 11 bases from V and 1 base from J, with 14 bases between. The CDR3 has 13 residues. The CDR3 DNA sequence: TGTGCCGGGAAGGGGCGAGAGAACACTGAAGCTTTCTTT. Encoded protein: CAGKGRENTEAFF.

V usage is TRBV6-5 and J usage is TRBJ2-2; D remains unclear. Deletions cut 6 bases from V and 4 bases from J, with 12 bases between. Per germline, CDR1 MNHEY and CDR2 SVGAGI. The CDR3 contains 14 residues. The DNA of the CDR3 is TGTGCCAGCAGACCAACCCGGGCCACCGGGGAGCTGTTTTTT. This gives the protein CASRPTRATGELFF.

As for this clone: Other DNA sequences within the sample encode an identical CDR3. The chain links TRBV25-1 to TRBJ2-5, with 9 bases identical to TRBD1. CDR1 and CDR2 from the germline V gene are MGHDK and SYGVNS. V lost 10 bases to trimming and J lost 2 bases; unmatched junction nucleotides: 8. This CDR3 comprises 14 residues. In nucleotides, the CDR3 is TGTGCCACCCGAGGGACAGGGCCACAAGAGACCCAGTACTTC. Translated: CATRGTGPQETQYF.

This clone appeared a few times. This chain joins TRBV27 and TRBJ2-6, with D unclear. V dropped 5 bases and J dropped 0 bases, with 11 bases sitting between them. CDR1 is MNHEY, CDR2 SMNVEV, per germline (reference sequence). CDR3 length: 16 residues. CDR3 nucleotides: TGTGCCAGCAGTCTGACACCGGTCTCTGGGGCCAACGTCCTGACTTTC. It encodes CASSLTPVSGANVLTF.

The rearrangement links TRBV5-1 to TRBJ2-2, with 7 bases that match TRBD1. V lost 5 bases and J lost 7; bases outside the gene matches: 11. Germline values: CDR1 SGHRS, CDR2 YFSETQ. The CDR3 consists of 15 residues. The CDR3, as DNA: TGCGCCAGCAGGGTAGGGACAGAGACATTCGGGGAGCTGTTTTTT. This codes for CASRVGTETFGELFF.

In its sample, this clone was seen once. As DNA, the CDR3 is TGTGCCAGCAGTAGACCCTCGAAAAACTCTGGGGCCAACGTCCTGACTTTC. This sequence encodes CASSRPSKNSGANVLTF. The V gene is TRBV28, the J gene TRBJ2-6; D call uncertain. Trimming took off 5 bases at V and 0 bases at J, with 14 bases between the two ends. The length of the CDR3 is 17 residues. The germline V gene has CDR1 MDHEN and CDR2 SYDVKM.